This T cell receptor (beta chain) comes out of a study of cytomegalovirus exposure and HLA in healthy donors (dated by TCRdb to about 2017). Study-level background: In an earlier analysis of some 610 of the donors, under 300 Gb of sequence data and about 110 million unique TCR beta sequences from about 190 million T cells were reported. Approximately 310 gigabases of sequencing data and around 87 million unique TCR sequences were included in an early release covering about 700 HLA-typed donors. The genetic ancestry cluster associated with self-reported Caucasian donors included about 81% of the 398 genotyped donors. The study aimed to test whether signatures of past pathogen exposure could be identified by cataloging public T cell receptors. The T cell repertoires of several hundred subjects were profiled by immunosequencing and related to cytomegalovirus serostatus. Along with the 666-subject first cohort, a separate validation cohort of over a hundred different subjects was used. To predict cytomegalovirus infection status, the study combined high-throughput TCR immunosequencing, statistical association of individual TCRs with disease status, and machine learning. A later analysis re-analyzed previously published TCR beta repertoires from about 730 donors and added high-resolution HLA genotyping to study TCR occurrence patterns. The later analysis used no new phenotypic data to find candidate immune exposures, relying instead on TCR beta sequences and their occurrence across donors. An earlier analysis of around 580 of the donors used high-throughput TCR beta sequencing to judge whether each TCR beta V gene segment behaved as functional or pseudogenic. Donor age, sex, ethnicity and CMV serostatus were collected together with the repertoire data. A later genetic analysis used genome-wide SNP genotypes for about 65% of the 666 donors, treating that subset as a discovery cohort. All discovery cohort repertoires had been generated using a single sequencing platform. HLA typing included class I and class II loci at four-digit resolution. The number of typed donors differed by locus: about 620-640 for A, B, C, DRB1 and DQB1; about 520 for DQA1; some 610 for DPA1; and about 470 for DPB1. Because of strong linkage in the cohort, roughly five DR-DQ haplotypes were treated as single units for association and clustering. Across about 380 genotyped donors of the cohort, an average of about 200,000 unique TCR beta nucleotide sequences per donor were sequenced, and around 20% of those sequences were non-productive. Overall results and qualifications from the work: In a later genetic analysis, fewer N-insertions in productive TCRs were reported among donors in an Asian-associated ancestry cluster than the approximately 630-donor mean. In the study, around 150 TCR beta chains were listed as associated with cytomegalovirus. The cohort was sequenced for TCR beta chains only, and without alpha or paired-chain data the features that could be detected were limited. A further reported finding was that TCR beta sequences accurately predicted the HLA-A and HLA-B alleles for most subjects in the first cohort. In vitro tests confirmed that a few of the cytomegalovirus-associated TCR beta chains recognize cytomegalovirus antigens. In a later analysis, HLA-associated TCR beta chains showed more clonal expansion and lower generation probabilities than non-associated chains that were equally common. According to a later analysis, parvovirus B19, influenza, CMV and Epstein-Barr virus appeared linked to several top co-occurrence clusters. It was suggested by the authors that the approach could potentially be generalized to other disease states and immunological phenotypes. A later analysis associated 15,000 to 20,000 TCR beta sequences with specific HLA alleles at a false discovery rate of 0.05. The sequencing pipeline was judged likely to have produced a cluster of highly shared sequence variants as a technical artifact. The presence/absence analyses assumed that sequencing depth was roughly uniform across donors, and that assumption may not be true. Cytomegalovirus status was reported to be diagnosed by the classifier with high specificity and sensitivity in both the original and validation cohorts. Because some donors lacked HLA typing at each locus, the association tests relied only on the typed subset. Immune exposure information for the cohort was limited to CMV serostatus. Most TCR sequences were seen in very few donors, while some public TCRs were found in many individuals. Broadly in line with IMGT annotations, most TCR beta V segments showed up in productive rearrangements about 90% or about 30% of the time in an earlier analysis of under 700 of the donors. V-gene and J-gene trimming of TCR beta chains was associated with a missense DCLRE1C variant in a later genetic analysis, and the association was replicated in an independent cohort. Because counts were too low, more than 15 rarely observed V segments, including chromosome 9 orphons, were left out of the earlier analysis of some 640 of the donors. A later analysis found that TCR association rates varied across HLA loci, with DRB1 alleles showing the most associated TCRs and HLA-C alleles the fewest. Correlated functional status among segregating V segments might be attributable to linkage disequilibrium, but an unknown experimental factor could not be ruled out. A later analysis found that most CMV-associated TCR beta chains appeared HLA-restricted, with HLA associations seemingly driven largely by CMV exposure. When HLA alleles, especially DR and DQ, strongly co-occurred, TCR associations were difficult to assign to individual alleles.

In total, over 600 healthy bone marrow donors made up the cohort. Cohort members were all nominally healthy when sampled, although unrecorded immune exposures were likely present. The donor was CMV seropositive and was included in the group of approximately 300 seropositive cohort members. Every donor gave a peripheral blood sample, and the peripheral blood mononuclear cells from that sample were used for TCR beta sequencing. The Qiagen DNeasy Blood Extraction Kit was used to extract genomic DNA from the blood cell samples. A remark on this clone: The clone's antigen remains unknown. No base quality values were provided; no much bigger clone lies one nucleotide off.

Library prep was done by the immunoSEQ multiplex PCR assay. For the multiplex PCR, a mixture combining 60 forward primers for TCR Vbeta segments and 13 reverse primers for TCR Jbeta segments was used. A multiplex PCR assay on genomic DNA amplified the CDR3 region of rearranged TCR beta genes. The Illumina HiSeq System was used to sequence the amplified TCR beta libraries as 87-base-pair reads. Per the authors' processing: A later analysis counted some 80 million unique TCR beta chains across the 600 to 850 repertoires, and 10 million to 12 million of these chains were shared by at least two donors. Raw reads were error-corrected and collapsed into unique sequences by a nearest-neighbor algorithm in which closely related sequences were merged to remove PCR and sequencing errors. V, D and J gene segments were assigned by aligning CDR3 sequences to IMGT reference sequences. For a sequence to be retained, at least a six-nucleotide match to both a V gene segment and a J gene segment was required. A rearrangement was called productive if the CDR3 had no stop codons and remained in frame with V and J, and every other rearrangement was called non-productive. CDR3 was defined by IMGT convention, running from the second conserved V-encoded cysteine to the conserved J-encoded phenylalanine. Sequences without an unambiguous match to a single V gene segment were excluded from the earlier analysis of approximately 560 of the donors. In an earlier analysis of roughly 500 of the donors, V segments were called functional above 56.7% productive rearrangements and were called segregating when the between-donor standard deviation exceeded 5%. A statistical classification framework was built to diagnose cytomegalovirus status from the catalog of TCR beta chain sequences. V and J gene assignment, in a later analysis, came from comparing TCR nucleotide sequences with IMGT/GENE-DB human TR gene sequences. In a later analysis, CDR3 sequences and most-parsimonious VDJ recombination scenarios were assigned using the TCRdist pipeline. In a later analysis, each TCR beta chain was defined by its CDR3 amino acid sequence together with its V-gene family, and reads lacking a unique V-gene family were excluded. As a way to deal with suspected cross-contamination and a sequencing artifact, a later analysis dropped more than 500 nucleotide sequences that were highly shared and had low generation probability. In a later analysis, a clonal expansion index for each public chain was calculated from normalized within-repertoire ranks of inferred template counts. In a later analysis, generation probabilities were computed using a VDJ recombination model fitted to out-of-frame rearrangements, and the results were checked against IGoR. In a later analysis, hypergeometric tests were used to score TCR-TCR, TCR-HLA and TCR-CMV co-occurrence, with a repertoire-size bias correction applied to TCR pairs. To estimate false discovery rates, a later analysis permuted the HLA or CMV assignments 20 times. A later analysis grouped co-occurring TCRs with DBSCAN, adding TCRdist sequence similarity when clustering within HLA-allele-positive subsets. Co-occurrence clustering excluded repertoires with fewer than 30,000 or more than 120,000 public chains, plus five with anomalous nucleotide sharing. TCRdb obtained this table from immuneACCESS and retained in-frame rearrangements with V and J assigned. These tables miss some clones; where compared with another copy, unresolved V genes account for less than half of the shortfall, and the remainder is unexplained. V and J calls and clone size are those listed in that table; D and trimming were worked out from the DNA. This sample is represented by about 200,000 clones; 79% of them were singletons. The leading ten clones occupy under 4.5% of the sample.

The sequence was obtained from a woman aged 25 to 39 in good health and CMV-seropositive. Sample: PBMCs.

The CDR3 protein sequence reads: CASSIDRGAPNYGYTF. The DNA sequence is TGTGCCAGTAGTATAGATCGCGGGGCCCCTAACTATGGCTACACCTTC. The chain couples TRBV19 to TRBJ1-2; TRBD1 might be the D gene, on 5 matching bases. The CDR3 measures 16 amino acids from cysteine to phenylalanine. Just CDR3 DNA is preserved here, 48 bases in frame from base 1. V gives up 0 bases and J gives up 0 bases, and the segment between their germline ends measures 11 bases. In the germline V gene (reference sequence), CDR1 corresponds to LNHDA and CDR2 to SQIVND.